This TCR beta chain derives from a study of shared clonotypes between healthy human individuals. The overall study: Three plates each covered CD4 naive and memory; CD8 naive two, CD8 memory one.

The CDR3 totals 15 residues. Per germline, CDR1 SGHRS and CDR2 YFSETQ. V was trimmed by 0 bases and J by 6 bases, leaving 13 bases between them. Sorted-subset replicate PCRs used roughly 210 ng of genomic DNA. This amount corresponded to about 29,000 T cell genomes. TCRdb's table, derived via immunoSEQ multiplex PCR, lists solely in-frame clones and lacks some. The sample lists 2 million to 2.5 million clones, approximately 90% occurring once. This clone was recorded only once. At the DNA level, this CDR3 is encoded by other sequences in the same sample as well. Material for sequencing was naive CD4+ T cells from PBMCs. The subset is: CD45RA+ positively selected. This sequence was found in a man aged 18 to 35 in good health. Some clones in this sample may be carry-over from other donors' samples. This sequence joins TRBV5-1 and TRBJ1-5, with D perhaps TRBD1 (5 bases). This CDR3 reads CASSLVGGEGQPQHF. The CDR3 region has the DNA TGCGCCAGCAGCTTGGTTGGGGGAGAGGGTCAGCCCCAGCATTTT. The full variable domain, its missing parts supplied by reference TRBV5-1 and TRBJ1-5, is KAGVTQTPRYLIKTRGQQVTLSCSPISGHRSVSWYQQTPGQGLQFLFEYFSETQRNKGNFPGRFSGRQFSNSRSEMNVSTLELGDSALYLCASSLVGGEGQPQHFGDGTRLSIL.